A selection of T cell receptor beta chains follows, all from one sample in a study of chemoradiotherapy in HPV16-positive cancers. The method was immunoSEQ multiplex PCR; TCRdb's version includes in-frame clones alone and lacks a portion of them. The data contain some 6,000 clones, around 89% of them seen just once; the ten biggest clones take up more than 7%. The sequencing used tumor tissue, collected from a patient who underwent chemoradiotherapy. The source is a human donor with HPV-associated anogenital cancer. CDR3s include the opening cysteine and the closing phenylalanine or tryptophan. A D gene is named only where the DNA matches it firmly. Rows may omit the clone size; those that give it use once, few, many or a size class.

V gene: TRBV6-1; clone size: .; D gene: .; J gene: TRBJ2-5; CDR3 protein: CASSEGPNGETQYF; CDR3 DNA: TGTGCCAGCAGCGAAGGGCCCAACGGGGAGACCCAGTACTTC
V gene: TRBV4-2; clone size: .; D gene: .; J gene: TRBJ2-7; CDR3 protein: CASSQELGLYEQYF; CDR3 DNA: TGTGCCAGCAGCCAAGAATTAGGGCTTTACGAGCAGTACTTC
V gene: TRBV9; clone size: .; D gene: .; J gene: TRBJ1-2; CDR3 protein: CASSTGNYGYTF; CDR3 DNA: TGTGCCAGCTCTACGGGGAACTATGGCTACACCTTC
V gene: TRBV19; clone size: .; D gene: .; J gene: TRBJ2-1; CDR3 protein: CASSPRLNEQFF; CDR3 DNA: TGTGCCAGTAGTCCAAGACTAAATGAGCAGTTCTTC
V gene: TRBV6-1; clone size: .; D gene: TRBD2; J gene: TRBJ2-1; CDR3 protein: CASSASWGGNEQFF; CDR3 DNA: TGTGCCAGCAGCGCGAGTTGGGGGGGCAATGAGCAGTTCTTC
V gene: TRBV30; clone size: once; D gene: .; J gene: TRBJ1-1; CDR3 protein: CAWSWSPNTEAFF; CDR3 DNA: TGTGCCTGGAGTTGGAGTCCGAACACTGAAGCTTTCTTT
V gene: TRBV7-6; clone size: .; D gene: .; J gene: TRBJ1-2; CDR3 protein: CASSFGGTVLGDGYTF; CDR3 DNA: TGTGCCAGCAGCTTTGGGGGGACTGTTTTAGGTGATGGCTACACCTTC
V gene: TRBV5-1; clone size: .; D gene: .; J gene: TRBJ2-1; CDR3 protein: CASSLEGSNEQFF; CDR3 DNA: TGCGCCAGCAGCTTGGAAGGGAGCAATGAGCAGTTCTTC
V gene: TRBV6-6; clone size: .; D gene: TRBD1; J gene: TRBJ1-1; CDR3 protein: CASSYVGTVSAEAFF; CDR3 DNA: TGTGCCAGCAGTTACGTGGGGACAGTGTCGGCTGAAGCTTTCTTT
V gene: TRBV5-6; clone size: .; D gene: .; J gene: TRBJ2-7; CDR3 protein: CASSLPMTGGHEQYF; CDR3 DNA: TGTGCCAGCAGCCTCCCCATGACCGGGGGCCACGAGCAGTACTTC
V gene: TRBV19; clone size: .; D gene: .; J gene: TRBJ1-1; CDR3 protein: CASSIDGGWGAFF; CDR3 DNA: TGTGCCAGTAGTATAGATGGAGGATGGGGAGCTTTCTTT
V gene: TRBV2; clone size: .; D gene: TRBD1; J gene: TRBJ1-2; CDR3 protein: CASSLGQGGYTF; CDR3 DNA: TGTGCCAGCAGTCTTGGACAGGGTGGCTACACCTTC
V gene: TRBV4-1; clone size: .; D gene: TRBD1; J gene: TRBJ2-2; CDR3 protein: CASSRQGDPGELFF; CDR3 DNA: TGCGCCAGCAGTCGACAGGGGGACCCCGGGGAGCTGTTTTTT
V gene: TRBV20-1; clone size: .; D gene: .; J gene: TRBJ2-5; CDR3 protein: CSARGGKTQYF; CDR3 DNA: TGCAGTGCTAGAGGAGGGAAGACCCAGTACTTC
V gene: TRBV30; clone size: .; D gene: TRBD1; J gene: TRBJ1-6; CDR3 protein: CAWWTGMDSPLHF; CDR3 DNA: TGTGCCTGGTGGACAGGGATGGACTCACCCCTCCACTTT
V gene: TRBV19; clone size: .; D gene: .; J gene: TRBJ1-1; CDR3 protein: CASGSSRGKNTEAFF; CDR3 DNA: TGTGCCAGTGGTTCGAGTCGAGGCAAAAACACTGAAGCTTTCTTT
V gene: TRBV27; clone size: once; D gene: .; J gene: TRBJ1-6; CDR3 protein: CASRDSNSPLHF; CDR3 DNA: TGTGCCAGCAGGGACAGCAATTCACCCCTCCACTTT
V gene: TRBV6-4; clone size: .; D gene: TRBD1; J gene: TRBJ2-3; CDR3 protein: CASSDSTGGPDTQYF; CDR3 DNA: TGTGCCAGCAGTGACTCGACAGGGGGCCCAGATACGCAGTATTTT
V gene: TRBV6-5; clone size: .; D gene: .; J gene: TRBJ1-5; CDR3 protein: CASRPRGPLLPQHF; CDR3 DNA: TGTGCCAGCAGACCCAGGGGCCCCCTGTTGCCCCAGCATTTT
V gene: TRBV5-5; clone size: .; D gene: TRBD1; J gene: TRBJ1-1; CDR3 protein: CASSRTGGMNTEAFF; CDR3 DNA: TGTGCCAGCAGCCGGACAGGGGGCATGAACACTGAAGCTTTCTTT
V gene: TRBV11-3; clone size: .; D gene: .; J gene: TRBJ1-1; CDR3 protein: CASSWGQGRAFF; CDR3 DNA: TGTGCCAGCAGCTGGGGCCAGGGAAGAGCTTTCTTT
V gene: TRBV5-6; clone size: .; D gene: .; J gene: TRBJ2-1; CDR3 protein: CASSSENEQFF; CDR3 DNA: TGTGCCAGCAGCTCGGAGAATGAGCAGTTCTTC
V gene: TRBV5-1; clone size: .; D gene: TRBD1; J gene: TRBJ1-2; CDR3 protein: CASSWGTGSSGYTF; CDR3 DNA: TGCGCCAGCAGCTGGGGGACAGGGTCGAGTGGCTACACCTTC
V gene: TRBV6-4; clone size: .; D gene: .; J gene: TRBJ2-3; CDR3 protein: CASSDSQGGSTDTQYF; CDR3 DNA: TGTGCCAGCAGTGACTCACAAGGGGGGAGCACAGATACGCAGTATTTT
V gene: TRBV10-3; clone size: .; D gene: .; J gene: TRBJ1-6; CDR3 protein: CAISESSESPLHF; CDR3 DNA: TGTGCCATCAGTGAGTCGAGTGAATCACCCCTCCACTTT
V gene: TRBV29-1; clone size: .; D gene: .; J gene: TRBJ2-7; CDR3 protein: CSVSGGQSSYEQYF; CDR3 DNA: TGCAGCGTCTCGGGGGGACAATCCAGTTACGAGCAGTACTTC
V gene: TRBV19; clone size: .; D gene: TRBD2; J gene: TRBJ2-1; CDR3 protein: CASSITDSGRYYNEQFF; CDR3 DNA: TGTGCCAGTAGTATAACGGATAGCGGGAGATACTACAATGAGCAGTTCTTC
V gene: TRBV6-1; clone size: .; D gene: .; J gene: TRBJ1-4; CDR3 protein: CASSVSENEKLFF; CDR3 DNA: TGTGCCAGCAGTGTCAGTGAAAATGAAAAACTGTTTTTT
V gene: TRBV6-4; clone size: .; D gene: .; J gene: TRBJ2-3; CDR3 protein: CASSLRGAPDTQYF; CDR3 DNA: TGTGCCAGCAGCCTAAGGGGCGCACCAGATACGCAGTATTTT
V gene: TRBV19; clone size: .; D gene: .; J gene: TRBJ2-3; CDR3 protein: CASSKGSGADTQYF; CDR3 DNA: TGTGCCAGTAGTAAGGGTTCAGGGGCAGATACGCAGTATTTT
V gene: TRBV11-3; clone size: .; D gene: .; J gene: TRBJ1-1; CDR3 protein: CASSPNPRADTEAFF; CDR3 DNA: TGTGCCAGCAGCCCTAACCCCAGGGCGGACACTGAAGCTTTCTTT
V gene: TRBV2; clone size: .; D gene: .; J gene: TRBJ1-5; CDR3 protein: CASSEISSNQPQHF; CDR3 DNA: TGTGCCAGCAGTGAAATCAGTAGCAATCAGCCCCAGCATTTT
V gene: TRBV11-3; clone size: .; D gene: .; J gene: TRBJ2-7; CDR3 protein: CASSSRQASYEQYF; CDR3 DNA: TGTGCCAGCAGCTCCAGACAGGCCTCCTACGAGCAGTACTTC
V gene: TRBV30; clone size: .; D gene: TRBD2; J gene: TRBJ2-2; CDR3 protein: CAFPTSGTGELFF; CDR3 DNA: TGTGCTTTCCCGACTAGCGGCACCGGGGAGCTGTTTTTT
V gene: TRBV10-3; clone size: .; D gene: TRBD2; J gene: TRBJ2-1; CDR3 protein: CAISLAGARGEQFF; CDR3 DNA: TGTGCCATCAGTCTAGCGGGAGCCAGGGGTGAGCAGTTCTTC
V gene: TRBV7-9; clone size: .; D gene: .; J gene: TRBJ1-3; CDR3 protein: CASSLGGSLYGNTIYF; CDR3 DNA: TGTGCCAGCAGCCTAGGCGGTTCACTTTATGGAAACACCATATATTTT
V gene: TRBV29-1; clone size: .; D gene: TRBD2; J gene: TRBJ2-7; CDR3 protein: CSVDTSGSSYEQYF; CDR3 DNA: TGCAGCGTAGATACTAGCGGGAGCTCCTACGAGCAGTACTTC
V gene: TRBV27; clone size: .; D gene: TRBD1; J gene: TRBJ2-7; CDR3 protein: CASSGTGLYEQYF; CDR3 DNA: TGTGCCAGCAGCGGGACAGGACTTTACGAGCAGTACTTC
V gene: TRBV5-4; clone size: .; D gene: TRBD2; J gene: TRBJ2-5; CDR3 protein: CASSLAFGLAGETQYF; CDR3 DNA: TGTGCCAGCAGCTTGGCCTTCGGGCTAGCGGGAGAGACCCAGTACTTC
V gene: TRBV14; clone size: .; D gene: .; J gene: TRBJ2-7; CDR3 protein: CASSPTGSEQYF; CDR3 DNA: TGTGCCAGCAGCCCTACGGGTAGCGAGCAGTACTTC
V gene: TRBV14; clone size: .; D gene: .; J gene: TRBJ1-3; CDR3 protein: CASRRHDVNTIYF; CDR3 DNA: TGTGCCAGCAGGCGACACGACGTGAACACCATATATTTT
V gene: TRBV6-5; clone size: .; D gene: TRBD2; J gene: TRBJ2-7; CDR3 protein: CASSLAGPGFEQYF; CDR3 DNA: TGTGCCAGCAGTTTAGCGGGGCCAGGGTTCGAGCAGTACTTC
V gene: TRBV7-9; clone size: once; D gene: .; J gene: TRBJ1-2; CDR3 protein: CASSPTATDYGYTF; CDR3 DNA: TGTGCCAGCAGCCCAACTGCGACAGACTATGGCTACACCTTC
V gene: TRBV6-5; clone size: once; D gene: .; J gene: TRBJ1-4; CDR3 protein: CASSYWGLNEKLFF; CDR3 DNA: TGTGCCAGCAGTTACTGGGGGCTAAATGAAAAACTGTTTTTT
V gene: TRBV19; clone size: .; D gene: TRBD2; J gene: TRBJ2-2; CDR3 protein: CASGLAVLGTGELFF; CDR3 DNA: TGTGCCAGCGGACTAGCGGTTTTAGGCACCGGGGAGCTGTTTTTT
V gene: TRBV14; clone size: .; D gene: .; J gene: TRBJ2-2; CDR3 protein: CASSQDRGGELFF; CDR3 DNA: TGTGCCAGCAGCCAAGATCGAGGCGGGGAGCTGTTTTTT
V gene: TRBV10-1; clone size: .; D gene: .; J gene: TRBJ2-7; CDR3 protein: CASSDGLEQYF; CDR3 DNA: TGCGCCAGCAGTGACGGTCTCGAGCAGTACTTC
V gene: TRBV11-3; clone size: .; D gene: .; J gene: TRBJ1-1; CDR3 protein: CASSTGVSPEAFF; CDR3 DNA: TGTGCCAGCAGCACGGGAGTCAGCCCCGAAGCTTTCTTT
V gene: TRBV15; clone size: .; D gene: .; J gene: TRBJ2-7; CDR3 protein: CATSRDRSQGEQYF; CDR3 DNA: TGTGCCACCAGCAGAGACCGGAGCCAAGGGGAGCAGTACTTC
V gene: TRBV4-1; clone size: .; D gene: .; J gene: TRBJ1-2; CDR3 protein: CASSKSPLAGSNYGYTF; CDR3 DNA: TGCGCCAGCAGCAAGTCGCCCCTGGCAGGCTCTAACTATGGCTACACCTTC
V gene: TRBV6-6; clone size: .; D gene: .; J gene: TRBJ1-2; CDR3 protein: CASRGFYGYTF; CDR3 DNA: TGTGCCAGCAGGGGGTTTTACGGCTACACCTTC
V gene: TRBV30; clone size: once; D gene: TRBD2; J gene: TRBJ2-5; CDR3 protein: CAWAPIAGGLGTQYF; CDR3 DNA: TGTGCCTGGGCTCCGATAGCGGGAGGATTGGGGACCCAGTACTTC
V gene: TRBV5-1; clone size: .; D gene: .; J gene: TRBJ2-3; CDR3 protein: CASSLGQFVADTQYF; CDR3 DNA: TGCGCCAGCAGCTTGGGACAGTTTGTGGCAGATACGCAGTATTTT
V gene: TRBV11-3; clone size: once; D gene: .; J gene: TRBJ2-7; CDR3 protein: CASSLSRRAVQYF; CDR3 DNA: TGTGCCAGCAGCTTATCGAGACGCGCCGTGCAGTACTTC
V gene: TRBV30; clone size: .; D gene: .; J gene: TRBJ1-3; CDR3 protein: CACFGWRGSGNTIYF; CDR3 DNA: TGTGCCTGTTTTGGATGGAGGGGTTCAGGAAACACCATATATTTT
V gene: TRBV4-1; clone size: .; D gene: .; J gene: TRBJ2-7; CDR3 protein: CASSPMGRGAHEQYF; CDR3 DNA: TGCGCCAGCAGCCCTATGGGAAGGGGGGCCCACGAGCAGTACTTC
V gene: TRBV27; clone size: .; D gene: .; J gene: TRBJ2-1; CDR3 protein: CASSLSMAGWAYNEQFF; CDR3 DNA: TGTGCCAGCAGTTTATCGATGGCGGGGTGGGCCTACAATGAGCAGTTCTTC